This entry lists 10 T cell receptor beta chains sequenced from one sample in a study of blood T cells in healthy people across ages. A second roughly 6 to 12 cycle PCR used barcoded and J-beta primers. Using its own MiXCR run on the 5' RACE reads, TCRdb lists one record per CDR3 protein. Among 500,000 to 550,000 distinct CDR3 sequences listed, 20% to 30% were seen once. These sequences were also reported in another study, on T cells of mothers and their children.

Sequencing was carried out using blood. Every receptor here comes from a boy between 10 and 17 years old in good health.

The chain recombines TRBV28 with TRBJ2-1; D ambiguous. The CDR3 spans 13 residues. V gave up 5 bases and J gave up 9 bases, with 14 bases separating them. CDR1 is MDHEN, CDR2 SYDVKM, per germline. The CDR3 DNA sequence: TGTGCCAGCAGTATTCCCGGTGGGATTGAGCAGTTCTTC. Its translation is CASSIPGGIEQFF.

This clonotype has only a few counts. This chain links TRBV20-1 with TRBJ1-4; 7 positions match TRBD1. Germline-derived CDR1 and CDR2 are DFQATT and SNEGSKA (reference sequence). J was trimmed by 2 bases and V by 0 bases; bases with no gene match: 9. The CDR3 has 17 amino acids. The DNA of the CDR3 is TGCAGTGCTAGAGAGATCTGGCTGACAGGGACTAATGAAAAACTGTTTTTT. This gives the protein CSAREIWLTGTNEKLFF.

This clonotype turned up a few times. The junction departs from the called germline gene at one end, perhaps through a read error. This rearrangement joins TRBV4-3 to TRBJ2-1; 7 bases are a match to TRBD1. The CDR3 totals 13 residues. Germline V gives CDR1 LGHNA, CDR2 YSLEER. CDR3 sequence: CASSQDSAGTVYF. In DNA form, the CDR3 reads TGCGCCAGCAGCCAAGATTCTGCCGGGACAGTTTACTTC.

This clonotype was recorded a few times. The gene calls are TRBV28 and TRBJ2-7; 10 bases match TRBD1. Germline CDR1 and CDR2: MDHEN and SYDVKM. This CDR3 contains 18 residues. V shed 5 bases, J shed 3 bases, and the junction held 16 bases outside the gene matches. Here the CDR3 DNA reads TGTGCCAGCAGTCCTATCACCCATGGACAGGGGGTCATCTACGAGCAGTACTTC. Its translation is CASSPITHGQGVIYEQYF.

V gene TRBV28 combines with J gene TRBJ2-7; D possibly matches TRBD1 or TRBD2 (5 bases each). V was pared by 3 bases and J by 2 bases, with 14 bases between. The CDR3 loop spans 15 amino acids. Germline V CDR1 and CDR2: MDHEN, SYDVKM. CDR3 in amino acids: CASSLSPGSPYEQYF. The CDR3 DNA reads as TGTGCCAGCAGTTTGTCACCAGGGAGCCCCTACGAGCAGTACTTC.

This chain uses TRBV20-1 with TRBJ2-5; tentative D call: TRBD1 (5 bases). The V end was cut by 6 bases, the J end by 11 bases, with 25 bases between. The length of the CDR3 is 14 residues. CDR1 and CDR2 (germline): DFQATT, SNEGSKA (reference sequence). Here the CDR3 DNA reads TGCAGTGCGCTACAGGTCGCCCAAAACTACGAACAGTACTTC. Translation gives CSALQVAQNYEQYF.

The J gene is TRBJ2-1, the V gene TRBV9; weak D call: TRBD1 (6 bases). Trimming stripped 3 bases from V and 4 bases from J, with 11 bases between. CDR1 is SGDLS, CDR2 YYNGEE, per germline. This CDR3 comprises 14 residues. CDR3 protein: CASSAEQGYNEQFF. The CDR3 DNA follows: TGTGCCAGCAGCGCAGAGCAGGGGTACAATGAGCAGTTCTTC.

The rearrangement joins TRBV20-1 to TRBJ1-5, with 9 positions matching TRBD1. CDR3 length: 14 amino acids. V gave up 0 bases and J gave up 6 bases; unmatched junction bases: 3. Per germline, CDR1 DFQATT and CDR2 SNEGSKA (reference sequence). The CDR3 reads CSARDRQGGQPQHF. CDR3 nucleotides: TGCAGTGCTAGAGACCGACAGGGGGGTCAGCCCCAGCATTTT.

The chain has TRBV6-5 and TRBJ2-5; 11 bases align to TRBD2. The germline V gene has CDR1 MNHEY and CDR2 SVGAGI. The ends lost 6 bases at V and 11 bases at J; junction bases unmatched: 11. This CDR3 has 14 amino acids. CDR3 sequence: CASSRTSGRNGQYF. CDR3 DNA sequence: TGTGCCAGCAGCCGGACTAGCGGGCGGAACGGGCAGTACTTC.

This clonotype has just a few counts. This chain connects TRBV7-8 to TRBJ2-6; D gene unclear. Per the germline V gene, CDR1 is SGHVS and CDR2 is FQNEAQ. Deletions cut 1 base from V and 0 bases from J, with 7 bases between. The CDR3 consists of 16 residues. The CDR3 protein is CASSLDYSSGANVLTF. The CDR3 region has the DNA TGTGCCAGCAGCTTAGACTATTCCTCTGGGGCCAACGTCCTGACTTTC. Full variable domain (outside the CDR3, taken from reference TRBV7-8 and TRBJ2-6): GAGVSQSPRYKVAKRGQDVALRCDPISGHVSLFWYQQALGQGPEFLTYFQNEAQLDKSGLPSDRFFAERPEGSVSTLKIQRTQQEDSAVYLCASSLDYSSGANVLTFGAGSRLTVL.